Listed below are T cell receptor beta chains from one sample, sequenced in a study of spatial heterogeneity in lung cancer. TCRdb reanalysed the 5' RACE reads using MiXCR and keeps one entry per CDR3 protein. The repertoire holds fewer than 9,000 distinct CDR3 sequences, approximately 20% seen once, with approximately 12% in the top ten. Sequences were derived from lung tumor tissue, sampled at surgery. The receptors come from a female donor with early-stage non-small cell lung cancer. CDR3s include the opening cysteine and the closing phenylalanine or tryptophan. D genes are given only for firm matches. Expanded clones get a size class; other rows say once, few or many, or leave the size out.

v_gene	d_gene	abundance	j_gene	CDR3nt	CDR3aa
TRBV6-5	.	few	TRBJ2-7	TGTGCCAGCAGGTCCGGAAGCGAGCAGTACTTC	CASRSGSEQYF
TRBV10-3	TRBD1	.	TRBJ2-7	TGTGCCATCAGTGAAGGGACAGCGGCCTACGAGCAGTACTTC	CAISEGTAAYEQYF
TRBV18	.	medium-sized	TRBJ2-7	TGTGCCAGCTCACCACCGTGGGGCTCCTACGAGCAGTACTTC	CASSPPWGSYEQYF
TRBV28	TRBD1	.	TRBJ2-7	TGTGCCAGCAGAGGACAGGGGGGGTCCTACGAGCAGTACTTC	CASRGQGGSYEQYF
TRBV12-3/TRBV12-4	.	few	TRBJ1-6	TGTGCCAGCAGTTTAGGGGCGGGGATCGGGAATTCACCCCTCCACTTT	CASSLGAGIGNSPLHF
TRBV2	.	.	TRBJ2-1	TGTGCCAGCACTCGACCCCGGGAGTTTTACAATGAGCAGTTCTTC	CASTRPREFYNEQFF
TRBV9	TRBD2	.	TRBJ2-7	TGTGCCAGCAGCCCCAGACTAGCGGGGTACGAGCAGTACTTC	CASSPRLAGYEQYF
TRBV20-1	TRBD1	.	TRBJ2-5	TGCAGTGTTCTTACAGGGGGCCGGCAAGAGACCCAGTACTTC	CSVLTGGRQETQYF
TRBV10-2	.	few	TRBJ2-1	TGCGCCAGCAGACCTTACAATGAGCAGTTCTTC	CASRPYNEQFF
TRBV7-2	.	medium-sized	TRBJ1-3	TGTGCCAGCAGTCCAGGCGGATTCCAATCTGGAAACACCATATATTTT	CASSPGGFQSGNTIYF
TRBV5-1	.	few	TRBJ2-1	TGCGCCAGCAGCCTGGACGGACAGCTCTACAATGAGCAGTTCTTC	CASSLDGQLYNEQFF
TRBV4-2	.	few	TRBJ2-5	TGTGCCAGCAGCCAAGACGCCTCCTTGGGGGCCCAGTACTTC	CASSQDASLGAQYF
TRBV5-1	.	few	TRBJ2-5	TGCGCCAGCAGCGAGCCGGGACCTCCCTGGGAGACCCAGTACTTC	CASSEPGPPWETQYF
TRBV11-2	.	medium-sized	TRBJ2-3	TGTGCCAGCAGCTTCCTTGCGGTGGCTAGCACAGATACGCAGTATTTT	CASSFLAVASTDTQYF